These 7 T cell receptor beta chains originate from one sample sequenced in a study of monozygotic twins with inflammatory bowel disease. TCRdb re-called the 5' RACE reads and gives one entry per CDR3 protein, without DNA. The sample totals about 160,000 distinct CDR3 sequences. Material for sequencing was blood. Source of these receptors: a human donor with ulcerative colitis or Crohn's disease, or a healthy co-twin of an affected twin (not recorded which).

CDR3 protein: CASSPGGLGNEQFF. The chain joins TRBV18 to TRBJ2-1; the TRBD2 assignment by TCRdb is unverifiable without DNA. The length of the CDR3 is 14 residues. Germline V gene lookup returns CDR1 KGHSH and CDR2 LQKENI.

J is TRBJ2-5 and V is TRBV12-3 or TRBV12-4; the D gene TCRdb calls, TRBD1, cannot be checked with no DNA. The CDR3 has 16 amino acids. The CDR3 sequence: CASSLGDSRSVETQYF.

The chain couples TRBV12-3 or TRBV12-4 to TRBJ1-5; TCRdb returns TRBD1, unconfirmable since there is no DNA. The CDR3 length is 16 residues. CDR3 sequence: CASSFSPGTLDQPQHF.

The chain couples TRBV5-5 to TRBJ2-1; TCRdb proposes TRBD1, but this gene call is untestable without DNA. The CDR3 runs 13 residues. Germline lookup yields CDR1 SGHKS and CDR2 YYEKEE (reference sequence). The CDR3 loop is CASTLRPGVEQFF.

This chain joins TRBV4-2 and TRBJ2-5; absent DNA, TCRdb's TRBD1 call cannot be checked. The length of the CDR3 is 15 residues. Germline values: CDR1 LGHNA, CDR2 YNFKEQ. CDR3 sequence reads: CASSLTDRDQETQYF.

The CDR3 reads CASGGEKTQYF. The V and J genes are TRBV7-2 and TRBJ2-5; TCRdb reports TRBD1, a call that lacks DNA to check it against. CDR1 is SGHTA and CDR2 is FQGNSA in the germline V gene. The CDR3 length is 11 residues.

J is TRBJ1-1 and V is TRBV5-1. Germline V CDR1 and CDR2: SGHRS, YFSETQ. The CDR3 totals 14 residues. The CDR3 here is CASSPTGSNTEAFF. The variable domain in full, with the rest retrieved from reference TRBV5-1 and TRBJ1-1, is KAGVTQTPRYLIKTRGQQVTLSCSPISGHRSVSWYQQTPGQGLQFLFEYFSETQRNKGNFPGRFSGRQFSNSRSEMNVSTLELGDSALYLCASSPTGSNTEAFFGQGTRLTVV.